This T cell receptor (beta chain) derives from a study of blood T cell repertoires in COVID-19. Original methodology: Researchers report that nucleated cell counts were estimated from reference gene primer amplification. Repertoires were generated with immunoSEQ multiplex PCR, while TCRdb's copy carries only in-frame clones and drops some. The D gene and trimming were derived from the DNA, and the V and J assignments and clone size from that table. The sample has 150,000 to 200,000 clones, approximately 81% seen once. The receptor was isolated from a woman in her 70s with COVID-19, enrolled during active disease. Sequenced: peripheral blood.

DNA of the CDR3: TGTGCCAGCAGCTTGGAGACAGGGGGCGGTAACTCCTACAATGAGCAGTTCTTC. Amino acids: CASSLETGGGNSYNEQFF. The genes are TRBV5-6 and TRBJ2-1, with 10 bases lining up with TRBD1. Germline V gene lookup returns CDR1 SGHDT and CDR2 YYEEEE. Losses at the gene ends were 0 bases for V and 0 bases for J; bases not matched to a gene: 6. This CDR3 is built from 18 residues. Based on the CDR3 plus reference TRBV5-6 and TRBJ2-1, the full variable domain is DAGVTQSPTHLIKTRGQQVTLRCSPKSGHDTVSWYQQALGQGPQFIFQYYEEEERQRGNFPDRFSGHQFPNYSSELNVNALLLGDSALYLCASSLETGGGNSYNEQFFGPGTRLTVL.